The 10 T cell receptor beta chains below were found in one sample sequenced in a study of a mutant IDH1 vaccine in newly diagnosed glioma. Their antigen targets remain unknown. Indicated time point: week 23, last vaccination. Alongside topical imiquimod, each dose of vaccine comprised 300 ug of mutant IDH1 20-mer peptide. The protocol was immunoSEQ multiplex PCR, while the TCRdb copy is restricted to in-frame clones and leaves out a portion. This table holds about 77,000 clones, more than 80% found once. The input for sequencing was PBMCs, taken from a glioma patient whose treatment included an IDH1 peptide vaccine. Source of these receptors: a woman aged 45-60 years with glioma.

The chain couples TRBV18 to TRBJ2-1, with 8 bases fitting TRBD1. V gave up 3 bases and J gave up 3 bases; unmatched junction bases: 4. Germline V gives CDR1 KGHSH, CDR2 LQKENI. The length of the CDR3 is 15 residues. The CDR3 DNA reads TGTGCCAGCTCACCTCAGGGGGCCTTCTACAATGAGCAGTTCTTC. This gives the protein CASSPQGAFYNEQFF.

This chain links TRBV19 with TRBJ2-7, with 8 bases aligning to TRBD1. Germline V gene sequence: CDR1 LNHDA, CDR2 SQIVND (reference sequence). There are 14 residues in the CDR3. V was pared by 3 bases and J by 3 bases, with 4 bases of the junction left unmatched. The DNA for the CDR3 is TGTGCCAGTAGTATGGGACAGGAACACTACGAGCAGTACTTC. Translating it yields CASSMGQEHYEQYF. Together with reference TRBV19 and TRBJ2-7, the CDR3 gives the full variable domain: DGGITQSPKYLFRKEGQNVTLSCEQNLNHDAMYWYRQDPGQGLRLIYYSQIVNDFQKGDIAEGYSVSREKKESFPLTVTSAQKNPTAFYLCASSMGQEHYEQYFGPGTRLTVT.

In its sample, this clone was seen a few times. The chain uses TRBV5-4 and TRBJ1-4; D might be TRBD1 (5 bases). This CDR3 contains 14 residues. Looked up from germline, CDR1 is SGHNT and CDR2 is YYREEE (reference sequence). V was clipped by 5 bases and J by 7 bases, with 15 bases between them. Here the CDR3 DNA reads TGTGCCAGCAGGCGGGCAGGGTCTAGTGAAAAACTGTTTTTT. Protein product: CASRRAGSSEKLFF.

The J gene is TRBJ1-5, the V gene TRBV27; 7 nucleotides line up with TRBD1. CDR3 length: 16 amino acids. The V segment lost 4 bases and the J segment 3 bases; nucleotides outside the gene matches: 9. CDR1 is MNHEY, CDR2 SMNVEV, per germline (reference sequence). The chain's CDR3 is CASSSFQGGPNQPQHF. In DNA, the CDR3 is TGTGCCAGCAGTTCCTTCCAGGGGGGTCCCAATCAGCCCCAGCATTTT.

This clone was counted a single time. The chain uses TRBV11-2 and TRBJ2-7; TRBD1 matches 7 bases. The J segment lost 6 bases and the V segment lost 5 bases, leaving 13 bases of the junction unmatched. From germline, CDR1 is SGHAT and CDR2 FQNNGV. The CDR3 sequence is 15 residues long. Written as DNA, the CDR3 is TGTGCCAGCAGCCCCCTGCGTGGACAGGTGGCCGAGCAGTACTTC. Its translation is CASSPLRGQVAEQYF.

The chain carries TRBV6-6 and TRBJ2-2; D might be TRBD1 (5 bases). V was pared by 5 bases and J by 5 bases, with 12 bases between. The CDR3 has 14 residues. CDR1 is MNHNY, CDR2 SVGAGI, per germline (reference sequence). CDR3 sequence (DNA): TGTGCCAGCAGTCTAGGGGTGGGGACCGGGGAGCTGTTTTTT. Amino acids: CASSLGVGTGELFF.

This chain uses TRBV7-6 with TRBJ2-5, with TRBD2 matching 14 bases. With V trimmed by 5 bases and J by 5 bases, 4 bases remained unmatched. CDR1 SGHVS and CDR2 FNYEAQ come from the germline V gene. CDR3 length equals 15 residues. CDR3 amino acids: CASSPGTSGSETQYF. The CDR3 coding sequence is TGTGCCAGCAGCCCCGGGACTAGCGGGAGTGAGACCCAGTACTTC.

This clone turned up a few times. The CDR3 sequence: CASSQSPVNTGELFF. CDR3 DNA sequence: TGTGCCAGCAGCCAAAGTCCGGTAAACACCGGGGAGCTGTTTTTT. The gene calls are TRBV7-9 and TRBJ2-2; D remains ambiguous. V was clipped by 5 bases and J by 2 bases, with 12 bases between them. The CDR3 is 15 residues long. Germline V lookup: CDR1 SEHNR, CDR2 FQNEAQ (reference sequence).

This chain links TRBV7-9 with TRBJ2-3, with D possibly matching TRBD1 (6 bases). The CDR3 totals 15 residues. Germline CDR1 and CDR2: SEHNR and FQNEAQ (reference sequence). Trimming removed 2 bases from V and 0 bases from J, with 9 bases in between. The CDR3 loop reads CASSLQGPSTDTQYF. The CDR3 region has the DNA TGTGCCAGCAGCTTACAGGGGCCTAGCACAGATACGCAGTATTTT.

The chain is built from TRBV5-1 and TRBJ2-7; 8 positions match TRBD1. CDR3 length equals 14 residues. Unmatched junction bases numbered 6, after V lost 5 bases and J lost 2 bases. Germline CDR1 SGHRS, CDR2 YFSETQ. CDR3 nucleotide sequence: TGCGCCAGCAGAAGTGACAGGGGACCCTACGAGCAGTACTTC. Amino acid sequence: CASRSDRGPYEQYF.